Listed below are T cell receptor beta chains from one sample, sequenced in a study of CD8 T cells in Susac syndrome. TCRdb re-derived calls from the immunoSEQ multiplex PCR reads in MiXCR, one entry per CDR3 protein. This sample has approximately 300,000 distinct CDR3 sequences, with around 85% found just once. Material for sequencing was CD8+ T cells from PBMCs. The receptor source for this set is a human donor with multiple sclerosis. CDR3s include the opening cysteine and the closing phenylalanine or tryptophan. A D gene is named only where the DNA matches it firmly. The size of a clone is reported for some rows only, either as once, few or many, or as a class for expanded clones.

clone size: NA
V gene: TRBV7-8
J gene: TRBJ1-1
D gene: TRBD1
CDR3 protein: CASSSQAGTEVINTEAFF
CDR3 DNA: TGTGCCAGCAGCTCCCAAGCCGGGACAGAGGTGATCAACACTGAAGCTTTCTTT

clone size: once
V gene: TRBV6-5
J gene: TRBJ1-2
D gene: TRBD1
CDR3 protein: CASSWDRERGYTF
CDR3 DNA: TGTGCCAGCAGTTGGGACAGGGAGCGTGGCTACACCTTC

clone size: NA
V gene: TRBV11-2
J gene: TRBJ2-5
D gene: NA
CDR3 protein: CASSPGSETQYF
CDR3 DNA: TGTGCCAGCAGCCCAGGGTCCGAGACCCAGTACTTC

clone size: NA
V gene: TRBV6-5
J gene: TRBJ2-5
D gene: NA
CDR3 protein: CAARTVEETQYF
CDR3 DNA: TGTGCCGCCAGGACAGTTGAAGAGACCCAGTACTTC

clone size: NA
V gene: TRBV20-1
J gene: TRBJ2-2
D gene: TRBD2
CDR3 protein: CSAVGPSGYTGELFF
CDR3 DNA: TGCAGTGCTGTGGGGCCTAGCGGATACACCGGGGAGCTGTTTTTT

clone size: NA
V gene: TRBV28
J gene: TRBJ2-2
D gene: TRBD1
CDR3 protein: CASSLWTGNGELFF
CDR3 DNA: TGTGCCAGCAGTCTATGGACAGGGAACGGGGAGCTGTTTTTT

clone size: NA
V gene: TRBV7-6
J gene: TRBJ2-1
D gene: TRBD2
CDR3 protein: CASSLATSGGDNEQFF
CDR3 DNA: TGTGCCAGCAGCTTAGCGACTAGCGGGGGAGACAATGAGCAGTTCTTC

clone size: few
V gene: TRBV6-1
J gene: TRBJ1-2
D gene: NA
CDR3 protein: CASSTGLYGYTF
CDR3 DNA: TGTGCCAGCAGTACGGGACTCTATGGCTACACCTTC

clone size: once
V gene: TRBV5-6
J gene: TRBJ2-1
D gene: NA
CDR3 protein: CASSLGGVLREQFF
CDR3 DNA: TGTGCCAGCAGCTTGGGGGGCGTACTCCGTGAGCAGTTCTTC

clone size: few
V gene: TRBV11-2
J gene: TRBJ2-3
D gene: NA
CDR3 protein: CASSFSITQYF
CDR3 DNA: TGTGCCAGCAGCTTTAGTATAACGCAGTATTTT

clone size: NA
V gene: TRBV10-2
J gene: TRBJ1-5
D gene: NA
CDR3 protein: CASSESGGSHPQHF
CDR3 DNA: TGCGCCAGCAGTGAGTCGGGGGGGAGTCATCCCCAGCATTTT

clone size: NA
V gene: TRBV25-1
J gene: TRBJ1-1
D gene: NA
CDR3 protein: CASMASGTEAFF
CDR3 DNA: TGTGCCAGCATGGCCTCTGGCACTGAAGCTTTCTTT

clone size: NA
V gene: TRBV10-3
J gene: TRBJ2-1
D gene: NA
CDR3 protein: CAISEYLADEQFF
CDR3 DNA: TGTGCCATCAGTGAGTACCTAGCAGATGAGCAGTTCTTC

clone size: once
V gene: TRBV29-1
J gene: TRBJ2-3
D gene: TRBD2
CDR3 protein: CSVVGTSGREITDTQYF
CDR3 DNA: TGCAGCGTAGTCGGGACTAGCGGGAGGGAAATCACAGATACGCAGTATTTT

clone size: few
V gene: TRBV7-8
J gene: TRBJ2-1
D gene: TRBD2
CDR3 protein: CASSLGGGSNEQFF
CDR3 DNA: TGTGCCAGCAGCTTAGGGGGCGGGAGCAATGAGCAGTTCTTC

clone size: NA
V gene: TRBV25-1
J gene: TRBJ1-1
D gene: NA
CDR3 protein: CASSDSTEAFF
CDR3 DNA: TGTGCCAGCAGTGACTCCACAGAAGCTTTCTTT

clone size: NA
V gene: TRBV7-2
J gene: TRBJ2-2
D gene: NA
CDR3 protein: CASRPWFLGTGELFF
CDR3 DNA: TGTGCCAGCAGACCCTGGTTCCTCGGGACCGGGGAGCTGTTTTTT

clone size: once
V gene: TRBV10-3
J gene: TRBJ2-2
D gene: TRBD1
CDR3 protein: CAIRRTGPKGETGELFF
CDR3 DNA: TGTGCCATCAGACGGACAGGGCCAAAGGGAGAAACCGGGGAGCTGTTTTTT

clone size: NA
V gene: TRBV20-1
J gene: TRBJ2-7
D gene: TRBD2
CDR3 protein: CSAEGTSGIPSYEQYF
CDR3 DNA: TGCAGTGCCGAAGGGACTAGCGGTATACCCTCCTACGAGCAGTACTTC

clone size: NA
V gene: TRBV15
J gene: TRBJ1-3
D gene: TRBD1
CDR3 protein: CATSRGYRGLGNTIYF
CDR3 DNA: TGTGCCACCAGCAGAGGTTACAGGGGGCTCGGAAACACCATATATTTT

clone size: NA
V gene: TRBV5-1
J gene: TRBJ2-7
D gene: TRBD1
CDR3 protein: CASSSGQENEQYF
CDR3 DNA: TGCGCCAGCAGTTCGGGACAGGAAAACGAGCAGTACTTC

clone size: NA
V gene: TRBV6-5
J gene: TRBJ2-7
D gene: TRBD1
CDR3 protein: CASSLRGLSEQYF
CDR3 DNA: TGTGCCAGCAGTTTGAGGGGGCTGAGCGAGCAGTACTTC

clone size: NA
V gene: TRBV11-1
J gene: TRBJ2-3
D gene: NA
CDR3 protein: CASSLHSGNTDTQYF
CDR3 DNA: TGTGCCAGCAGCCTCCACTCGGGAAACACAGATACGCAGTATTTT

clone size: NA
V gene: TRBV28
J gene: TRBJ1-1
D gene: NA
CDR3 protein: CASSFAIQKKAEAFF
CDR3 DNA: TGTGCCAGCAGTTTCGCTATACAGAAGAAGGCTGAAGCTTTCTTT

clone size: NA
V gene: TRBV3-1
J gene: TRBJ2-7
D gene: TRBD2
CDR3 protein: CASSLTLRLAVTNEQYF
CDR3 DNA: TGTGCCAGCAGCCTAACACTCCGACTAGCAGTTACGAACGAGCAGTACTTC

clone size: NA
V gene: TRBV19
J gene: TRBJ1-1
D gene: NA
CDR3 protein: CASKVQGNTEAFF
CDR3 DNA: TGTGCCAGTAAAGTTCAGGGCAACACTGAAGCTTTCTTT

clone size: NA
V gene: TRBV29-1
J gene: TRBJ2-1
D gene: TRBD2
CDR3 protein: CSVFIAGAYNEQFF
CDR3 DNA: TGCAGCGTTTTTATAGCGGGAGCGTACAATGAGCAGTTCTTC

clone size: NA
V gene: TRBV7-9
J gene: TRBJ2-1
D gene: NA
CDR3 protein: CASSPFGAGSYNEQFF
CDR3 DNA: TGTGCCAGCAGCCCCTTTGGTGCGGGCTCCTACAATGAGCAGTTCTTC

clone size: NA
V gene: TRBV27
J gene: TRBJ1-2
D gene: NA
CDR3 protein: CASSIYPGQKDGYTF
CDR3 DNA: TGTGCCAGCAGTATATACCCCGGACAGAAAGATGGCTACACCTTC

clone size: NA
V gene: TRBV5-5
J gene: TRBJ2-2
D gene: TRBD1
CDR3 protein: CASSFPTGTNTGELFF
CDR3 DNA: TGTGCCAGCAGCTTCCCGACAGGGACGAACACCGGGGAGCTGTTTTTT

clone size: NA
V gene: TRBV5-4
J gene: TRBJ2-1
D gene: TRBD1
CDR3 protein: CASSLRGQATREQFF
CDR3 DNA: TGTGCCAGCAGCCTTCGGGGACAGGCAACTCGTGAGCAGTTCTTC